This T cell receptor beta chain derives from a study of T cell repertoires in cytomegalovirus infection. Study-level background: Used in the study were CMV epitopes, some recently identified and HLA-C-restricted, others well-studied and HLA-B-restricted. A matching HLA type, together with CMV infection, was signaled by public TCR beta signatures.

The study, taken as a whole, reports: Individuals carrying CMV plus the relevant HLA were identified by cumulative frequency of public TCR beta families. In two of eight donors, the top clonotype was HLA-C-restricted CMV-specific.

The count of this clonotype is one. The antigen is undetermined. Each CDR3 protein gets one entry after TCRdb re-called the reads with MiXCR. The sample yields about a million distinct CDR3 sequences, around 29% seen once. CDR1 is LNHDA, CDR2 SQIVND, per germline (reference sequence). CDR3 length: 13 residues. Trimming removed 7 bases from V and 9 bases from J; junction bases left unmatched: 6. Sequences were derived from cultured CD8+ T cells from PBMCs, sampled from culture after CMV antigen stimulation. This receptor was obtained from a human donor in good health (CMV status not recorded). Some clones in this sample may be carry-over from other donors' samples. The chain is built from TRBV19 and TRBJ1-6, with TRBD1 matching 7 bases. Here the CDR3 reads CASKGQSISPLHF. The DNA for the CDR3 is TGTGCCAGTAAGGGACAGAGCATTTCACCCCTCCACTTT.